These 23 T cell receptor beta chains share one sample of origin, sequenced in a study of beta chain features in type 1 diabetes. Regarding the study as a whole: Among all four CD4+ subsets, Type 1 diabetes patients had TCRB CDR3s that were moderately but significantly shorter.

TCRB transcripts that were expressed got sequenced, as all of the isolated RNA had been reverse transcribed. Profiled with immunoSEQ multiplex PCR; TCRdb holds only in-frame clones, not every one. The sample lists approximately 280,000 clones, over 12% occurring once. Their specific antigens are unknown. Sequencing used naive CD4+ T cells from blood. All receptors come from a young man with type 1 diabetes.

This clone was seen only a few times. The chain recombines TRBV7-9 with TRBJ1-5, with unresolved D. Trimming removed 4 bases from V and 0 bases from J, with 7 bases in between. Per the germline V gene, CDR1 is SEHNR and CDR2 is FQNEAQ (reference sequence). CDR3 length: 14 residues. CDR3 protein: CASSSGVSNQPQHF. As DNA, the CDR3 is TGTGCCAGCAGCTCCGGAGTTAGCAATCAGCCCCAGCATTTT.

The rearrangement links TRBV7-9 to TRBJ2-6, with a possible D match to TRBD1 (6 bases). The CDR3 is 19 residues long. CDR1 is SEHNR, CDR2 FQNEAQ, per germline (reference sequence). The V gene lost 5 bases and the J gene lost 2 bases, with 22 bases spanning the gap. CDR3 nucleotides: TGTGCCAGCAGCCCAGGGAATGGCAACAGGGTTGCTGGGGCCAACGTCCTGACTTTC. Its protein product is CASSPGNGNRVAGANVLTF. The whole variable domain, filled in from reference TRBV7-9 and TRBJ2-6, reads DTGVSQNPRHKITKRGQNVTFRCDPISEHNRLYWYRQTLGQGPEFLTYFQNEAQLEKSRLLSDRFSAERPKGSFSTLEIQRTEQGDSAMYLCASSPGNGNRVAGANVLTFGAGSRLTVL.

This chain uses TRBV28 with TRBJ1-2; a weak D match, TRBD1 (5 bases). V lost 4 bases, J lost 3 bases, and 15 bases lay in between. Germline loops: CDR1 MDHEN, CDR2 SYDVKM. The CDR3 consists of 15 residues. CDR3 in DNA: TGTGCCAGCAGTTCGGACCAGGGAACCTACTATGGCTACACCTTC. It yields the protein CASSSDQGTYYGYTF.

V usage is TRBV19 and J usage is TRBJ1-5, with D maybe TRBD1 (6 bases). CDR3 length equals 15 residues. Trimming pared 3 bases from V and 4 bases from J, leaving 13 bases between. Germline values: CDR1 LNHDA, CDR2 SQIVND (reference sequence). CDR3 nucleotides: TGTGCCAGTAGTATCGGGACATCGAGGAATCAGCCCCAGCATTTT. The encoded protein is CASSIGTSRNQPQHF.

This clone was seen only a few times. This sequence joins TRBV10-3 and TRBJ2-5, with 7 bases matching TRBD2. CDR1 and CDR2 (germline): ENHRY, SYGVKD. Losses at the gene ends were 0 bases for V and 5 bases for J; bases not matched to a gene: 3. This CDR3 contains 14 residues. This CDR3 reads CAISESRGVETQYF. CDR3 bases: TGTGCCATCAGTGAGTCACGGGGGGTTGAGACCCAGTACTTC.

A remark on this clone: This same CDR3 is encoded by further DNA sequences in the sample. J is TRBJ2-7 and V is TRBV28; D is unresolved. The CDR3 extends over 12 amino acids. The germline V gene encodes CDR1 MDHEN and CDR2 SYDVKM. V was shortened by 2 bases and J by 7 bases, with 9 bases between the two germline ends. The CDR3 loop reads CASSLSPREQYF. The DNA for the CDR3 is TGTGCCAGCAGTTTAAGTCCTCGGGAGCAGTACTTC.

This clone was counted only a few times. The V gene is TRBV5-6, the J gene TRBJ1-2; TRBD1 aligns across 7 bases. The CDR3 length is 13 residues. Germline V gene lookup returns CDR1 SGHDT and CDR2 YYEEEE. V lost 4 bases to trimming and J lost 4 bases; unmatched junction nucleotides: 4. CDR3 loop: CASSPTGTYGYTF. The CDR3 nucleotides are TGTGCCAGCAGCCCGACAGGGACCTATGGCTACACCTTC.

CDR3 sequence (DNA): TGTGCCAGCAGCACTCGGGACAGAGATTTCTATGGCTACACCTTC. Protein sequence: CASSTRDRDFYGYTF. The chain combines TRBV7-2 with TRBJ1-2, with TRBD1 identical over 7 bases. With 5 bases clipped from V and 4 bases from J, the junction kept 10 bases outside the gene matches. Germline V gives CDR1 SGHTA, CDR2 FQGNSA. CDR3 length: 15 amino acids. Supplemented by reference TRBV7-2 and TRBJ1-2, the full variable domain reads GAGVSQSPSNKVTEKGKDVELRCDPISGHTALYWYRQSLGQGLEFLIYFQGNSAPDKSGLPSDRFSAERTGGSVSTLTIQRTQQEDSAVYLCASSTRDRDFYGYTFGSGTRLTVV.

This clone was seen a few times. The chain joins TRBV27 to TRBJ2-5; D uncertain. The V and J ends lost 6 bases and 3 bases respectively, with 11 bases between them. CDR1 MNHEY and CDR2 SMNVEV come from the germline V gene (reference sequence). CDR3 length: 13 amino acids. CDR3 in DNA: TGTGCCAGCAGCCGTGTTGTAAAAGAGACCCAGTACTTC. This translates into CASSRVVKETQYF.

CDR3: CASRRQGWEQYF. The DNA of the CDR3 is TGTGCCAGCAGAAGACAGGGGTGGGAGCAGTACTTC. This chain connects TRBV6-5 to TRBJ2-7, with 8 bases fitting TRBD1. Germline V lookup: CDR1 MNHEY, CDR2 SVGAGI. Trimming cost V 6 bases and J 7 bases; bases outside gene matches: 5. The CDR3 contains 12 residues.

This chain joins TRBV9 and TRBJ2-7; D is possibly TRBD2 (6 bases). The CDR3 consists of 15 residues. Trimming took off 0 bases at V and 3 bases at J, with 13 bases between the two ends. Germline CDR1 reads SGDLS; CDR2 reads YYNGEE. The CDR3, as DNA: TGTGCCAGCAGCGTAGGGGTAGCGGAACTCTACGAGCAGTACTTC. Its translation is CASSVGVAELYEQYF.

A few counts support this clone. This chain uses TRBV5-1 with TRBJ2-3, with D possibly being TRBD2 (6 bases). V was cut by 6 bases and J by 6 bases, with 17 bases left in between. The CDR3 loop spans 14 amino acids. The germline V gene has CDR1 SGHRS and CDR2 YFSETQ. The CDR3, as DNA: TGCGCCAGCACAATAGCGGAACCCTCGGATACGCAGTATTTT. Protein: CASTIAEPSDTQYF.

This clone was found a few times. The V gene is TRBV21-1, the J gene TRBJ2-7; TRBD1, the table's D call, was not compared with the DNA. TRBV21-1 is assigned pseudogene status. The CDR3 has 14 amino acids. CDR3 DNA: TGTGCCAGCAGCAGCCGGGACAGATCTTACGAGCAGTACTTC. Translation: CASSSRDRSYEQYF.

The J gene is TRBJ2-7, the V gene TRBV7-7; D possibly corresponds to TRBD2 (6 bases). Germline assignment: CDR1 SSHAT and CDR2 FNYEAQ (reference sequence). The length of the CDR3 is 16 residues. V dropped 5 bases and J dropped 4 bases, with 21 bases sitting between them. In DNA form, the CDR3 reads TGTGCCAGCAGCCCCGGCCCGGGCCTAGCGAATTACGAGCAGTACTTC. Its translation: CASSPGPGLANYEQYF.

This clone turned up a few times. This chain connects TRBV6-6 to TRBJ1-5; a possible D gene is TRBD1 (6 bases). The germline V and J ends were trimmed by 8 bases and 4 bases, with 18 bases remaining between them. The CDR3 totals 15 residues. Per the germline V gene, CDR1 is MNHNY and CDR2 is SVGAGI (reference sequence). Here the CDR3 reads CASASPTGQNQPQHF. The CDR3 nucleotides are TGTGCCAGCGCCAGCCCGACAGGTCAGAATCAGCCCCAGCATTTT.

This clone came up a few times. The chain uses TRBV4-2 and TRBJ2-3, with 9 nucleotides matching TRBD2. Trimming cost V 2 bases and J 4 bases; bases outside gene matches: 7. The germline V gene has CDR1 LGHNA and CDR2 YNFKEQ. This CDR3 region has 16 residues. The CDR3 region is CASSQRAGGPADTQYF. CDR3 bases: TGTGCCAGCAGCCAAAGGGCGGGAGGGCCAGCAGATACGCAGTATTTT.

This clone has only a few counts. The rearrangement links TRBV29-1 to TRBJ2-1; the match to TRBD2 covers 12 bases. The CDR3 contains 19 residues. The ends lost 6 bases at V and 3 bases at J; junction bases unmatched: 18. CDR1 SQVTM and CDR2 ANQGSEA come from the germline V gene. In nucleotides, the CDR3 is TGCAGCGTCACTGCAGTGAGGGCTAGCGGGGGGGCTGTCTACAATGAGCAGTTCTTC. The encoded protein is CSVTAVRASGGAVYNEQFF.

This clone has only a few counts. V usage is TRBV2 and J usage is TRBJ2-3, with D perhaps matching TRBD2 (6 bases). Germline V lookup: CDR1 SNHLY, CDR2 FYNNEI. V was cut by 7 bases and J by 1 base, with 18 bases left in between. The CDR3 runs 16 residues. The CDR3 sequence: CASNTILATRTDTQYF. The CDR3, as DNA: TGTGCCAGCAATACCATTCTAGCGACCCGCACAGATACGCAGTATTTT.

This chain uses TRBV6-6 with TRBJ2-7, with 10 bases matching TRBD2. The CDR3 consists of 16 residues. With V trimmed by 5 bases and J by 0 bases, 7 bases remained unmatched. CDR1 and CDR2 (germline): MNHNY, SVGAGI (reference sequence). The DNA of the CDR3 is TGTGCCAGCAGTCACGAGGCTAGCGGGGGCTCCTACGAGCAGTACTTC. It is translated as CASSHEASGGSYEQYF.

This clone was seen only a few times. The chain employs TRBV29-1 and TRBJ2-7; 11 bases match TRBD2. The CDR3 sequence is 16 residues long. J was trimmed by 2 bases and V by 8 bases; bases with no gene match: 14. Germline V CDR1 and CDR2: SQVTM, ANQGSEA. CDR3 in DNA: TGCAGCATTGTACCCAGAGGGACTAGCGGTACCTACGAGCAGTACTTC. Its protein product is CSIVPRGTSGTYEQYF.

This clone was observed a handful of times. The V and J genes are TRBV6-5 and TRBJ2-7; 8 nucleotides align to TRBD1. The CDR3 spans 16 residues. Germline V lookup: CDR1 MNHEY, CDR2 SVGAGI. The junction had 8 bases not matched to a gene; V was cut back by 0 bases and J by 4 bases. CDR3 nucleotides: TGTGCCAGCAGTTACTCGACCGGGACAGGTGTATACGAGCAGTACTTC. It codes for CASSYSTGTGVYEQYF.

J is TRBJ1-1 and V is TRBV5-6; unclear D gene. Germline V gives CDR1 SGHDT, CDR2 YYEEEE. The CDR3 covers 15 residues. Trimming took off 4 bases at V and 3 bases at J, with 16 bases between the two ends. The CDR3 nucleotides read TGTGCCAGCAGCCACCAGTCAGTATTGTACACTGAAGCTTTCTTT. It codes for CASSHQSVLYTEAFF. The whole variable domain, filled in from reference TRBV5-6 and TRBJ1-1, reads DAGVTQSPTHLIKTRGQQVTLRCSPKSGHDTVSWYQQALGQGPQFIFQYYEEEERQRGNFPDRFSGHQFPNYSSELNVNALLLGDSALYLCASSHQSVLYTEAFFGQGTRLTVV.

The rearrangement uses TRBV4-3 and TRBJ1-1; maybe TRBD1 (5 bases). CDR1 and CDR2 from the germline V gene are LGHNA and YSLEER. Between the trimmed V and J ends, which lost 3 bases and 0 bases, there was a span of 11 bases. The CDR3 extends over 15 amino acids. CDR3 sequence: CASSQAGTLNTEAFF. The CDR3 nucleotides read TGCGCCAGCAGCCAGGCCGGGACTCTGAACACTGAAGCTTTCTTT.